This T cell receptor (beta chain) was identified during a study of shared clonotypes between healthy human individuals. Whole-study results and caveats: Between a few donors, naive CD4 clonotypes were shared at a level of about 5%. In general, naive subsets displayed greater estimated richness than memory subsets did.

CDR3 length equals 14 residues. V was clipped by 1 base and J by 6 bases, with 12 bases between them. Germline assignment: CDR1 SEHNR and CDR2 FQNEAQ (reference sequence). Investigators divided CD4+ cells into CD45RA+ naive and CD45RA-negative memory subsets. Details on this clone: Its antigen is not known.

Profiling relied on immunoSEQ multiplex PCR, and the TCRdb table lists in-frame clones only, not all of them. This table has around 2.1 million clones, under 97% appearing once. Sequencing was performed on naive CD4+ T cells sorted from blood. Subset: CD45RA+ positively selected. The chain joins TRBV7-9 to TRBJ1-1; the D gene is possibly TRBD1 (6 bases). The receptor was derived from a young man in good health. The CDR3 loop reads CASSLGQVSAEAFF. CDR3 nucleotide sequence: TGTGCCAGCAGCTTAGGACAGGTGAGCGCTGAAGCTTTCTTT.